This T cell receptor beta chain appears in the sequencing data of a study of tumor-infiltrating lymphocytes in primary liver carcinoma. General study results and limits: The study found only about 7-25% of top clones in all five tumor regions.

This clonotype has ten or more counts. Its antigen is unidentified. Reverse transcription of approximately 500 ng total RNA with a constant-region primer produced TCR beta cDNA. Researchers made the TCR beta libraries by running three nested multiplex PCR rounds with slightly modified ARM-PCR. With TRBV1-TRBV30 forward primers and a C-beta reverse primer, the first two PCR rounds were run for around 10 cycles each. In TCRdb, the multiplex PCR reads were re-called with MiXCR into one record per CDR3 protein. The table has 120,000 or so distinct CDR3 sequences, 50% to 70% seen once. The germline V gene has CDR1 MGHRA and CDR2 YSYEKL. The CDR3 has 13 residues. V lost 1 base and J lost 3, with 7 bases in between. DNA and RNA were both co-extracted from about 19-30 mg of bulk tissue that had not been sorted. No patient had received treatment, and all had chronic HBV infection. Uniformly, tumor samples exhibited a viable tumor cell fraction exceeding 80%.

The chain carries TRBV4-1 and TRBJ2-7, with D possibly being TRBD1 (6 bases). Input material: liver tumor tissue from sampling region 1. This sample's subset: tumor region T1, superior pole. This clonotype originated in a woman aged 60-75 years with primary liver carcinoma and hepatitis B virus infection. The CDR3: CASSQGTVYEQYF. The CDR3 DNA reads TGCGCCAGCAGCCAAGGGACAGTCTACGAGCAGTACTTC.